The 16 T cell receptor beta chains given below trace back to one sample, sequenced in a study of blood T cell repertoires in COVID-19. Method: immunoSEQ multiplex PCR; TCRdb's copy keeps in-frame clones and lacks some. The table lists approximately 86,000 clones, 80% of them singletons. Sequenced: peripheral blood. These receptors all come from a woman in her 70s with acute or convalescent COVID-19.

The V call is TRBV6-5, the J call TRBJ1-5; no clear D. The germline V gene encodes CDR1 MNHEY and CDR2 SVGAGI. The CDR3 is 15 residues long. Trimming pared 0 bases from V and 7 bases from J, leaving 13 bases between. CDR3 nucleotides: TGTGCCAGCAGTTACTCGAGAGCCCCGGAGCAGCCCCAGCATTTT. Amino acid sequence: CASSYSRAPEQPQHF.

The gene calls are TRBV10-3 and TRBJ1-5; D remains unclear. The CDR3 sequence is 14 residues long. V shed 1 base and J shed 4 bases, with 8 bases lying between them. Per germline, CDR1 ENHRY and CDR2 SYGVKD. The CDR3 spells CAISELGGNQPQHF. CDR3 DNA sequence: TGTGCCATCAGTGAGTTGGGAGGGAATCAGCCCCAGCATTTT.

The chain recombines TRBV30 with TRBJ1-1; 7 bases line up with TRBD1. The trim removed 0 bases at V and 8 bases at J, leaving 6 bases unmatched. This CDR3 has 13 residues. CDR1 and CDR2 from the germline V gene are GTSNPN and SVGIG (reference sequence). The CDR3: CAWSVRGDSEAFF. The CDR3 DNA is TGTGCCTGGAGTGTACGCGGGGACAGCGAAGCTTTCTTT.

There are a few counts of this clone. The chain carries TRBV27 and TRBJ1-1, with D hard to call. Germline V gene data show CDR1 as MNHEY and CDR2 as SMNVEV (reference sequence). The CDR3 contains 14 residues. The V gene lost 5 bases and the J gene lost 7 bases, with 17 bases spanning the gap. CDR3 sequence: CASSPLLPGSEAFF. DNA of the CDR3: TGTGCCAGCAGTCCCCTCTTGCCGGGAAGTGAAGCTTTCTTT.

The CDR3, as DNA: TGCGCCAGCACTCCGACAGGGGGGAAGAGCGAGCAGTACTTC. Protein product: CASTPTGGKSEQYF. The V call is TRBV23-1, the J call TRBJ2-7; 9 positions match TRBD1. TRBV23-1 is an open reading frame, and its role is uncertain. The CDR3 spans 14 residues. V shed 7 bases, J shed 6 bases, and the junction held 10 bases outside the gene matches.

V gene TRBV28 combines with J gene TRBJ1-1, with 8 bases lining up with TRBD1. The CDR3 sequence is 15 residues long. V shed 2 bases and J 10 bases; nucleotides not matched to a gene: 12. The V gene's germline CDR1 is MDHEN and CDR2 SYDVKM. DNA for the CDR3: TGTGCCAGCAGTTTACACCGACAGGGGCGTCGTGGAGCTTTCTTT. Amino acids: CASSLHRQGRRGAFF.

The J gene is TRBJ1-1, the V gene TRBV28; D is possibly TRBD1 (5 bases). The CDR3 contains 15 residues. Germline V lookup: CDR1 MDHEN, CDR2 SYDVKM. Trimming took 6 bases from V and 4 from J, leaving 18 bases between them. CDR3 DNA: TGTGCCAGCAGCCTACCCGGGGGGGTTGGCACTGAAGCTTTCTTT. Encoded protein: CASSLPGGVGTEAFF.

The gene calls are TRBV6-5 and TRBJ2-2; 7 bases fit TRBD2. Trimming removed 2 bases from V and 6 bases from J; junction bases left unmatched: 6. The germline gives CDR1 MNHEY, CDR2 SVGAGI. CDR3 size: 15 residues. This CDR3 is CASSYGGSQAGELFF. Written as DNA, the CDR3 is TGTGCCAGCAGTTACGGCGGGAGTCAGGCCGGGGAGCTGTTTTTT.

The chain couples TRBV6-1 to TRBJ1-3; the D is unclear. Germline V lookup: CDR1 MNHNS, CDR2 SASEGT. This CDR3 is 15 amino acids long. V lost 0 bases, J lost 2 bases, and 8 bases lay in between. As DNA, the CDR3 is TGTGCCAGCAGTGAAGCGCTAGTAACTGGAAACACCATATATTTT. It yields the protein CASSEALVTGNTIYF.

The rearrangement uses TRBV5-1 and TRBJ2-1, with TRBD2 as a possible D gene (6 bases). Trimming took off 2 bases at V and 7 bases at J, with 16 bases between the two ends. The CDR3 runs to 15 residues. The V gene's germline CDR1 is SGHRS and CDR2 YFSETQ. For the CDR3, the DNA is TGCGCCAGCAGCTTTAATTTCGGTGCGGGGAATGAGCAGTTCTTC. Translating it yields CASSFNFGAGNEQFF.

The V and J genes are TRBV6-6 and TRBJ1-4, with 8 bases fitting TRBD1. This CDR3 has 13 residues. Germline V gene sequence: CDR1 MNHNY, CDR2 SVGAGI (reference sequence). J was trimmed by 7 bases and V by 7 bases; bases with no gene match: 5. The CDR3, as DNA: TGTGCCAGCAAACGACAGGGGTTTGAAAAACTGTTTTTT. Translated, it gives CASKRQGFEKLFF.

This sequence joins TRBV14 and TRBJ2-2; 8 bases match TRBD2. Germline-derived CDR1 and CDR2 are SGHDN and FVKESK. V dropped 2 bases and J dropped 1; count of bases not matched to a gene: 0. The CDR3 has 15 residues. This CDR3 is CASSQLAGNTGELFF. In DNA, the CDR3 is TGTGCCAGCAGCCAACTAGCGGGGAACACCGGGGAGCTGTTTTTT. Full variable domain (rest looked up from reference TRBV14 and TRBJ2-2): EAGVTQFPSHSVIEKGQTVTLRCDPISGHDNLYWYRRVMGKEIKFLLHFVKESKQDESGMPNNRFLAERTGGTYSTLKVQPAELEDSGVYFCASSQLAGNTGELFFGEGSRLTVL.

This chain links TRBV7-9 with TRBJ2-7; D might be TRBD1 (6 bases). The CDR3 covers 15 residues. Between the trimmed V and J ends, which lost 6 bases and 2 bases, there was a span of 17 bases. CDR1 and CDR2 (germline): SEHNR, FQNEAQ (reference sequence). CDR3 in amino acids: CASSPGTLVTYEQYF. CDR3 in DNA: TGTGCCAGCAGTCCCGGGACACTGGTGACCTACGAGCAGTACTTC.

The J gene is TRBJ1-2, the V gene TRBV30; a weak D match, TRBD1 (6 bases). V was shortened by 3 bases and J by 4 bases, with 15 bases between the two germline ends. The germline V gene encodes CDR1 GTSNPN and CDR2 SVGIG (reference sequence). This CDR3 is built from 14 residues. The CDR3, as DNA: TGTGCCTGGAGACCACAGGGTGGACGCTATGGCTACACCTTC. Its protein is CAWRPQGGRYGYTF.

The chain carries TRBV5-1 and TRBJ1-2; TRBD1 aligns across 8 bases. Losses at the gene ends were 4 bases for V and 1 base for J; bases not matched to a gene: 6. Germline V gene lookup returns CDR1 SGHRS and CDR2 YFSETQ. CDR3 size: 15 residues. CDR3 nucleotide sequence: TGCGCCAGCAGCCCGACAGGGGACATTAACTATGGCTACACCTTC. Its translation: CASSPTGDINYGYTF.

Notes on this clone: Other DNA sequences in this specimen translate into the identical CDR3. The V and J genes are TRBV2 and TRBJ2-1; D is possibly TRBD1 (5 bases). The CDR3 has 13 amino acids. V lost 2 bases to trimming and J lost 7 bases, with 9 bases between them. CDR1 is SNHLY, CDR2 FYNNEI, per germline. The CDR3 bases are TGTGCCAGCAGTGAACAGGGTATGAATGAGCAGTTCTTC. Its translation: CASSEQGMNEQFF.